Presented here are 31 T cell receptor beta chains from one specimen sequenced in a study of identical twins. MiXCR, applied by TCRdb to the 5' RACE reads, yields one record per CDR3 protein. The sample has just under 550,000 distinct CDR3 sequences, approximately 14% seen once. These data were also filed under a second study, of yellow fever vaccine responses in identical twins.

Sequencing used CD4+ T cells sorted from blood. Receptors originate from a woman between 18 and 30 years old in good health.

This clonotype occurred once. V is TRBV4-1 and J is TRBJ2-3; weak D call: TRBD2 (5 bases). The V gene's germline CDR1 is MGHRA and CDR2 YSYEKL. V lost 5 bases and J 3 bases, leaving 18 bases between the germline ends. The CDR3 has 16 residues. CDR3: CASSSPQDRGTDTQYF. The CDR3 coding sequence is TGCGCCAGCAGCTCACCCCAGGACCGCGGGACAGATACGCAGTATTTT.

This clonotype has a handful of counts. The rearrangement joins TRBV12-3 or TRBV12-4 to TRBJ2-1, with D tentatively TRBD2 (6 bases). V was cut by 7 bases and J by 0 bases, with 19 bases left in between. The CDR3 spans 17 residues. The CDR3 protein is CASTPDFGGSSYNEQFF. In nucleotides, the CDR3 is TGTGCCAGCACCCCCGACTTCGGGGGTAGCTCCTACAATGAGCAGTTCTTC.

This clonotype was seen a handful of times. The chain joins TRBV19 to TRBJ2-7, with 7 positions matching TRBD1. The CDR3 is 14 residues long. Germline V gives CDR1 LNHDA, CDR2 SQIVND (reference sequence). The V segment lost 4 bases and the J segment 3 bases; nucleotides outside the gene matches: 6. The CDR3 is CASSSTGAGYEQYF. The CDR3 coding sequence is TGTGCCAGTAGTAGCACAGGGGCCGGCTACGAGCAGTACTTC. The entire variable domain, with the rest obtained from reference TRBV19 and TRBJ2-7, is as follows: DGGITQSPKYLFRKEGQNVTLSCEQNLNHDAMYWYRQDPGQGLRLIYYSQIVNDFQKGDIAEGYSVSREKKESFPLTVTSAQKNPTAFYLCASSSTGAGYEQYFGPGTRLTVT.

This clonotype was seen repeatedly, ten times or more. This chain connects TRBV6-5 to TRBJ2-7; D is ambiguous. CDR1 is MNHEY, CDR2 SVGAGI, per germline. This CDR3 region has 11 residues. Trimming took off 8 bases at V and 3 bases at J, with 8 bases between the two ends. The DNA of the CDR3 is TGTGCCAGCCCACGAGACTACGAGCAGTACGTC. Translated, it gives CASPRDYEQYV.

At least ten counts were recorded for this clonotype. This sequence joins TRBV5-5 and TRBJ2-3; weak D call: TRBD2 (5 bases). The CDR3 is 16 residues long. CDR1 is SGHKS and CDR2 is YYEKEE in the germline V gene (reference sequence). V was cut by 4 bases and J by 2 bases, with 17 bases left in between. The CDR3: CASSETPSGPTDTQYF. The DNA for the CDR3 is TGTGCCAGCAGCGAGACGCCGAGCGGCCCCACAGATACGCAGTATTTT.

The rearrangement uses TRBV27 and TRBJ2-2, with D unresolved. V shed 5 bases and J shed 4 bases, with 14 bases lying between them. CDR3 size: 15 residues. Germline V gene lookup returns CDR1 MNHEY and CDR2 SMNVEV (reference sequence). The CDR3, as DNA: TGTGCCAGCAGTCTGTTCCCTCGGGCCACCGGGGAGCTGTTTTTT. Translating gives CASSLFPRATGELFF.

The chain employs TRBV5-1 and TRBJ2-7; D perhaps matches TRBD1 (6 bases). In germline, CDR1 is SGHRS, CDR2 YFSETQ. This CDR3 contains 14 residues. V was pared by 8 bases and J by 0 bases, with 15 bases between. The CDR3 protein is CASHLGGGSYEQYF. CDR3 nucleotide sequence: TGCGCCAGTCACCTAGGGGGTGGCTCCTACGAGCAGTACTTC.

The gene calls are TRBV28 and TRBJ2-3; D is ambiguous. Germline values: CDR1 MDHEN, CDR2 SYDVKM. The CDR3 extends over 12 amino acids. V was cut by 7 bases and J by 3 bases, with 8 bases left in between. DNA for the CDR3: TGTGCCAGCACTGAACTTACAGATACGCAGTATTTT. Translating it yields CASTELTDTQYF.

This chain links TRBV20-1 with TRBJ2-7; no definite D call. Trimming took off 3 bases at V and 2 bases at J, with 8 bases between the two ends. The germline gives CDR1 DFQATT, CDR2 SNEGSKA (reference sequence). The CDR3 is made up of 12 amino acids. CDR3 in amino acids: CSASGPTYEQYV. CDR3 sequence (DNA): TGCAGTGCTAGTGGGCCTACCTACGAGCAGTACGTC.

This clonotype was found a few times. This rearrangement joins TRBV6-5 to TRBJ2-7; D tentatively reads TRBD1 or TRBD2 (5 bases each). Trimming took off 0 bases at V and 6 bases at J, with 15 bases between the two ends. CDR1 MNHEY and CDR2 SVGAGI come from the germline V gene. The CDR3 length is 15 residues. CDR3 protein: CASSYSGVGVSEQYF. The CDR3 DNA follows: TGTGCCAGCAGTTACTCCGGGGTGGGGGTCTCCGAGCAGTACTTC.

CDR3 sequence (DNA): TGTGCCAGCAGCCCACTGGCCTTGCGAGCGGGATCCAATGAGCAGTTCTTC. Translating it yields CASSPLALRAGSNEQFF. The chain is built from TRBV7-9 and TRBJ2-1; TRBD2 matches 7 bases. This CDR3 spans 17 amino acids. J gave up 6 bases and V 5 bases, and 16 bases lay outside the gene matches. Germline CDR1 and CDR2: SEHNR and FQNEAQ (reference sequence).

This chain joins TRBV3-1 and TRBJ2-3; 9 bases fit TRBD1. Germline CDR1 and CDR2: LGHDT and YNNKEL (reference sequence). The J segment lost 0 bases and the V segment lost 5 bases, leaving 9 bases of the junction unmatched. The CDR3 contains 17 residues. This chain's CDR3 is CASSDDRGFSSTDTQYF. CDR3 in DNA: TGTGCCAGCAGCGATGACAGGGGGTTTTCTAGCACAGATACGCAGTATTTT.

The chain links TRBV5-6 to TRBJ2-1; D is possibly TRBD2 (7 bases). CDR1 and CDR2 (germline): SGHDT, YYEEEE. The CDR3 contains 12 residues. Trimming pared 4 bases from V and 14 bases from J, leaving 16 bases between. The CDR3 region is CASSPKGGGEFF. CDR3 bases: TGTGCCAGCAGCCCGAAGGGGGGGGGCGAGTTCTTC.

V is TRBV15 and J is TRBJ2-7; D unclear. Germline assignment: CDR1 LNHNV and CDR2 YYDKDF (reference sequence). Deletions cut 0 bases from V and 2 bases from J, with 5 bases between. The CDR3 length is 13 residues. The CDR3 coding sequence is TGTGCCACCAGCAGAGATTTAGCCTACGAGCAGTACTTC. Amino acids: CATSRDLAYEQYF. Drawing the rest from reference TRBV15 and TRBJ2-7, the complete variable domain is DAMVIQNPRYQVTQFGKPVTLSCSQTLNHNVMYWYQQKSSQAPKLLFHYYDKDFNNEADTPDNFQSRRPNTSFCFLDIRSPGLGDTAMYLCATSRDLAYEQYFGPGTRLTVT.

This chain connects TRBV20-1 to TRBJ2-3, with TRBD2 matching 7 bases. This CDR3 spans 15 amino acids. V dropped 5 bases and J dropped 1; count of bases not matched to a gene: 9. CDR1 is DFQATT and CDR2 is SNEGSKA in the germline V gene (reference sequence). For the CDR3, the DNA is TGCAGTGCTGGGCCATATGGGGGGGGCACAGATACGCAGTATTTT. This encodes CSAGPYGGGTDTQYF.

This clonotype was found a few times. The gene calls are TRBV12-3 or TRBV12-4 and TRBJ2-7, with a tentative D call TRBD2 (5 bases). The CDR3 has 16 residues. V was shortened by 4 bases and J by 6 bases, with 22 bases between the two germline ends. The CDR3: CASSSARLQIAGEQYF. CDR3 sequence (DNA): TGTGCCAGCAGTTCGGCCAGATTACAGATTGCGGGCGAGCAGTACTTC.

DNA of the CDR3: TGTGCCAGCAGCCGGACTAGCGGAGAGCAGTTCTTC. The encoded protein is CASSRTSGEQFF. This chain joins TRBV3-1 and TRBJ2-1; 10 bases map to TRBD2. The CDR3 sequence is 12 residues long. CDR1 and CDR2 from the germline V gene are LGHDT and YNNKEL (reference sequence). J was trimmed by 10 bases and V by 4 bases; bases with no gene match: 1.

This clonotype was seen many times. This chain uses TRBV7-3 with TRBJ2-5; no firm D call. V lost 5 bases, J lost 5 bases, and 9 bases lay in between. CDR3 size: 12 residues. CDR1 SGHTA and CDR2 FQGTGA come from the germline V gene. As DNA, the CDR3 is TGTGCCAGCAGCGAGGTCGGGGAGACCCAGTACTTC. This encodes CASSEVGETQYF.

The chain uses TRBV5-4 and TRBJ2-2; a possible D gene is TRBD1 (5 bases). This CDR3 comprises 15 residues. In germline, CDR1 is SGHNT, CDR2 YYREEE (reference sequence). V was pared by 2 bases and J by 0 bases, with 8 bases between. The CDR3 DNA sequence: TGTGCCAGCAGCTTAGACAGCCCGAACACCGGGGAGCTGTTTTTT. Protein: CASSLDSPNTGELFF.

This clonotype was found a few times. J is TRBJ1-1 and V is TRBV10-1; D perhaps matches TRBD1 (5 bases). V lost 5 bases, J lost 2 bases, and 18 bases lay in between. Germline CDR1 WNHNN, CDR2 SYGVQD (reference sequence). CDR3 size: 16 residues. CDR3 nucleotide sequence: TGCGCCAGCAGTCAGATTTCGGGACCCGTAAACACTGAAGCTTTCTTT. Residues: CASSQISGPVNTEAFF.

Written as DNA, the CDR3 is TGTGCCAGCAGTATACACAGGGAACTAAGCAATGAGCAGTTCTTC. As protein: CASSIHRELSNEQFF. This chain connects TRBV12-3 or TRBV12-4 to TRBJ2-1; D possibly corresponds to TRBD1 (6 bases). Trimming cost V 5 bases and J 6 bases, with 17 bases left between them. The CDR3 loop spans 15 amino acids.

This clonotype was seen only a few times. J is TRBJ2-1 and V is TRBV10-3; TRBD2 matches at 14 bases. The CDR3 consists of 16 residues. The germline V gene has CDR1 ENHRY and CDR2 SYGVKD. Trimming removed 4 bases from V and 2 bases from J; junction bases left unmatched: 1. The CDR3 loop is CAISGGLAGAYNEQFF. CDR3 DNA: TGTGCCATCAGTGGGGGACTAGCGGGGGCCTACAATGAGCAGTTCTTC.

This chain connects TRBV6-1 to TRBJ2-5; D is unresolved. Trimming took 8 bases from V and 5 from J, leaving 27 bases between them. The CDR3 loop spans 17 amino acids. Germline loops: CDR1 MNHNS, CDR2 SASEGT. CDR3 in DNA: TGTGCCAGCGGTCCGGACCCGAGATTGAGGAAGAGTGAGACCCAGTACTTC. Translation: CASGPDPRLRKSETQYF.

This clonotype was detected a few times. The CDR3 DNA sequence: TGCGCCAGCAGCCAAGTCGAGGGTGACAGGAGAAATGAAAAACTGTTTTTT. This codes for CASSQVEGDRRNEKLFF. This chain links TRBV4-1 with TRBJ1-4, with D possibly TRBD1 on 6 matching bases. Trimming removed 1 base at V and 5 bases at J, with 17 bases between. Germline CDR1 reads MGHRA; CDR2 reads YSYEKL. The CDR3 has 17 amino acids.

There are a few counts of this clonotype. The gene calls are TRBV6-1 and TRBJ1-1, with TRBD1 matching 7 bases. V lost 5 bases and J lost 7; bases outside the gene matches: 7. This CDR3 region has 13 residues. The germline CDR1 and CDR2 sequences are MNHNS and SASEGT. The CDR3 DNA is TGTGCCAGCAGTAGAGGGACAGTGGGTGAAGCTTTCTTT. Its translation: CASSRGTVGEAFF.

This clonotype was counted many times. V usage is TRBV7-8 and J usage is TRBJ2-7; TRBD2 matches 8 bases. Trimming cost V 4 bases and J 5 bases; bases outside gene matches: 7. The CDR3 is 14 amino acids. The germline V gene encodes CDR1 SGHVS and CDR2 FQNEAQ. CDR3 in amino acids: CASSYGRVTNEQYF. CDR3 coding DNA: TGTGCCAGCAGCTACGGGAGGGTTACCAACGAGCAGTACTTC.

Of note for this clonotype: One end of the junction does not line up with germline, which may come from a read error. This chain connects TRBV4-1 to TRBJ2-2, with no clear D. Per the germline V gene, CDR1 is MGHRA and CDR2 is YSYEKL. The CDR3 spans 15 residues. The CDR3 region has the DNA TGCGCCAGCAGCCAAGCAATAGTGAACACCAGGGAGCTGTTTTTT. Protein: CASSQAIVNTRELFF.

Only a few counts were recorded for this clonotype. The CDR3 nucleotides are TGTGCCAGCAGCTTAGTGGATTCCTTTGAAGCTTTCTTT. This gives the protein CASSLVDSFEAFF. The chain joins TRBV11-2 to TRBJ1-1; D is uncertain. The CDR3 consists of 13 residues. Trimming cost V 1 base and J 7 bases, with 10 bases left between them. CDR1 is SGHAT, CDR2 FQNNGV, per germline. Combining the CDR3 with reference TRBV11-2 and TRBJ1-1 gives the whole variable domain EAGVAQSPRYKIIEKRQSVAFWCNPISGHATLYWYQQILGQGPKLLIQFQNNGVVDDSQLPKDRFSAERLKGVDSTLKIQPAKLEDSAVYLCASSLVDSFEAFFGQGTRLTVV.

This clonotype was seen a few times. This rearrangement joins TRBV7-7 to TRBJ2-1; the D is unclear. In germline, CDR1 is SSHAT, CDR2 FNYEAQ (reference sequence). V was trimmed by 1 base and J by 9 bases, leaving 13 bases between them. This CDR3 region has 14 residues. The CDR3, as DNA: TGTGCCAGCAGCTTAGACCCTAGTAAGGGTGAGCAGTTCTTC. Residues: CASSLDPSKGEQFF.

V and J are TRBV28 and TRBJ1-1; D might be TRBD1 (6 bases). Germline CDR1 is MDHEN and CDR2 is SYDVKM. The CDR3 totals 17 residues. V lost 5 bases to trimming and J lost 0 bases, with 19 bases between them. The chain's CDR3 is CASSTYRERGMNTEAFF. The CDR3 coding sequence is TGTGCCAGCAGTACCTACAGGGAAAGGGGAATGAACACTGAAGCTTTCTTT.

This clonotype was seen ten or more times. J is TRBJ2-3 and V is TRBV24-1; no firm D call. CDR1 is KGHDR and CDR2 is SFDVKD in the germline V gene. The CDR3 extends over 14 amino acids. With 4 bases removed from V and 2 bases from J, the gap between germline ends came to 9 bases. The CDR3 reads CATSENTLTDTQYF. The CDR3 DNA follows: TGTGCCACCAGTGAGAACACCCTCACAGATACGCAGTATTTT.